The 11 T cell receptor beta chains given below trace back to one sample, sequenced in a study of blood T cell repertoires in COVID-19. Profiled with immunoSEQ multiplex PCR; TCRdb holds only in-frame clones, not every one. The data show hundreds of thousands of clones, with less than 90% seen just once and approximately 8% held by the top ten. Sequencing was carried out using PBMCs or T cells enriched from blood (not recorded which). Receptors originate from a woman aged 60-75 years who had recovered from COVID-19.

This clone was found once. The chain is built from TRBV7-8 and TRBJ2-7; D is possibly TRBD2 (6 bases). V was clipped by 5 bases and J by 3 bases, with 14 bases between them. The germline V gene encodes CDR1 SGHVS and CDR2 FQNEAQ. This CDR3 is 14 amino acids long. The CDR3 sequence: CASSQRASNYEQYV. The CDR3 coding sequence is TGTGCCAGCAGCCAGCGGGCCTCGAACTACGAGCAGTACGTC.

The chain recombines TRBV27 with TRBJ2-1; D is ambiguous. Germline V gene data show CDR1 as MNHEY and CDR2 as SMNVEV (reference sequence). CDR3 length: 13 residues. Trimming pared 1 base from V and 16 bases from J, leaving 17 bases between. The CDR3 here is CASSLLGSPTEFF. The DNA of the CDR3 is TGTGCCAGCAGTTTATTGGGCAGCCCTACGGAATTCTTC.

CDR3 nucleotide sequence: TGTGCCAGCAGCCCAGACAGGGTATCTAACTATGGCTACACCTTC. Its protein product is CASSPDRVSNYGYTF. This chain links TRBV7-8 with TRBJ1-2; TRBD1 matches 7 bases. CDR1 SGHVS and CDR2 FQNEAQ come from the germline V gene. The CDR3 covers 15 residues. V trimming: 5 bases; J trimming: 0 bases; junction bases outside the gene matches: 6.

The V gene is TRBV11-2, the J gene TRBJ2-7; 9 nucleotides align to TRBD1. After removal of 1 base from V and 2 bases from J, the junction contained 6 bases not matched to a gene. Germline V CDR1 and CDR2: SGHAT, FQNNGV. The CDR3 spans 16 residues. The CDR3 protein is CASSLGRTGATYEQYF. The CDR3 bases are TGTGCCAGCAGCTTAGGGAGGACAGGGGCAACCTACGAGCAGTACTTC.

This clone was observed a few times. The genes are TRBV11-3 and TRBJ2-7, with 8 bases matching TRBD1. CDR1 and CDR2 (germline): SGHNT, YENEEA. Trimming cost V 5 bases and J 2 bases; bases outside gene matches: 11. The CDR3 is 16 amino acids. The chain's CDR3 is CASSTLYRGSPYEQYF. The CDR3 DNA reads TGTGCCAGCAGCACTCTTTACAGGGGGTCGCCCTACGAGCAGTACTTC. Together with reference TRBV11-3 and TRBJ2-7, the CDR3 gives the full variable domain: EAGVVQSPRYKIIEKKQPVAFWCNPISGHNTLYWYLQNLGQGPELLIRYENEEAVDDSQLPKDRFSAERLKGVDSTLKIQPAELGDSAVYLCASSTLYRGSPYEQYFGPGTRLTVT.

The chain employs TRBV9 and TRBJ2-7, with TRBD1 matching 10 bases. Germline CDR1 is SGDLS and CDR2 is YYNGEE. This CDR3 has 17 amino acids. V lost 3 bases to trimming and J lost 0 bases; unmatched junction nucleotides: 9. The CDR3 loop is CASSGGDRGPSSYEQYF. The CDR3 DNA is TGTGCCAGCAGCGGGGGGGACAGGGGTCCGAGCTCCTACGAGCAGTACTTC. Using reference TRBV9 and TRBJ2-7 for the parts outside the CDR3, the full variable domain is DSGVTQTPKHLITATGQRVTLRCSPRSGDLSVYWYQQSLDQGLQFLIQYYNGEERAKGNILERFSAQQFPDLHSELNLSSLELGDSALYFCASSGGDRGPSSYEQYFGPGTRLTVT.

The rearrangement links TRBV2 to TRBJ1-2, with 8 bases aligning to TRBD1. CDR1 and CDR2 (germline): SNHLY, FYNNEI. CDR3 size: 12 residues. V lost 6 bases, J lost 7 bases, and 4 bases stayed unmatched. CDR3 nucleotides: TGTGCCAGCAGGCAGGGGGCTAGTGGCTACACCTTC. Its translation: CASRQGASGYTF.

Only one count was recorded for this clone. This rearrangement joins TRBV7-2 to TRBJ2-3; D might be TRBD2 (7 bases). The CDR3 has 15 residues. Looked up from germline, CDR1 is SGHTA and CDR2 is FQGNSA. V lost 3 bases and J lost 3, with 13 bases in between. The CDR3 region is CASSLYGGPTDTQYF. The CDR3 bases are TGTGCCAGCAGCTTGTACGGGGGGCCGACAGATACGCAGTATTTT.

As regards this clone: The sample carries other DNA sequences with the same CDR3. The chain has TRBV18 and TRBJ1-2; 9 positions match TRBD1. V was clipped by 4 bases and J by 2 bases; unmatched bases: 5. Per germline, CDR1 KGHSH and CDR2 LQKENI. The CDR3 contains 15 residues. CDR3 protein: CASSLPGTGNYGYTF. CDR3 nucleotides: TGTGCCAGCTCACTTCCCGGGACAGGGAACTATGGCTACACCTTC.

This chain joins TRBV7-2 and TRBJ1-2, with a weak D call TRBD1 (6 bases). The V gene lost 3 bases and the J gene lost 1 base, with 12 bases spanning the gap. The CDR3 has 15 residues. The germline gives CDR1 SGHTA, CDR2 FQGNSA. The CDR3 reads CASSFMNRDNYGYTF. CDR3 nucleotide sequence: TGTGCCAGCAGCTTTATGAACAGGGATAACTATGGCTACACCTTC.

V is TRBV27 and J is TRBJ2-5, with TRBD2 matching over 9 bases. The CDR3 consists of 16 residues. The germline gives CDR1 MNHEY, CDR2 SMNVEV (reference sequence). The V segment lost 5 bases and the J segment 5 bases; nucleotides outside the gene matches: 12. The CDR3 spells CASSPRSSGGSETQYF. CDR3 sequence (DNA): TGTGCCAGCAGTCCACGGAGTAGCGGGGGTTCTGAGACCCAGTACTTC.